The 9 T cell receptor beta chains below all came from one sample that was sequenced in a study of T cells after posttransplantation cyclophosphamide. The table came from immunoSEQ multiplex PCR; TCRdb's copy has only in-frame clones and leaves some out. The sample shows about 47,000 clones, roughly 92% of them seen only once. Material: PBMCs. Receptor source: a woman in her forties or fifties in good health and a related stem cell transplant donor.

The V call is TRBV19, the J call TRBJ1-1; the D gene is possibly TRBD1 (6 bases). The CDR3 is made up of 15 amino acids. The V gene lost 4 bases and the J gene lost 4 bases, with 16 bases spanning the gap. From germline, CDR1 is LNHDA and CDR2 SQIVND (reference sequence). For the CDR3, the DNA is TGTGCCAGTAGTAGGGGAACAGGGTGGGGCACTGAAGCTTTCTTT. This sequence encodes CASSRGTGWGTEAFF.

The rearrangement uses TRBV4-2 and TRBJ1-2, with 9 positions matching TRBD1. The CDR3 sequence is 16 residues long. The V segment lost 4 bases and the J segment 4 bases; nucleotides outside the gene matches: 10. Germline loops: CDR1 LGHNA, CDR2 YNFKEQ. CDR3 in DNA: TGTGCCAGCAGCCCCCGAGGAGGGACAGGGAGCTATGGCTACACCTTC. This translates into CASSPRGGTGSYGYTF.

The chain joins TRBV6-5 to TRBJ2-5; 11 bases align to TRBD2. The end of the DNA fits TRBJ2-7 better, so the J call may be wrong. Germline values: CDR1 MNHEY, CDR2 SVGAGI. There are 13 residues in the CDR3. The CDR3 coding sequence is TGTGCCAGCAGTCTAGCGGGAGGCTACGAGCAGTACTTC. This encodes CASSLAGGYEQYF.

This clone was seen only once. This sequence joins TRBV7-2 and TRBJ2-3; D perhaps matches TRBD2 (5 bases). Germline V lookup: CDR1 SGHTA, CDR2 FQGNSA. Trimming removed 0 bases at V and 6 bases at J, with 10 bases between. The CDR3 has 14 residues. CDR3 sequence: CASSLAGAGDTQYF. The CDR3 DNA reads TGTGCCAGCAGCTTAGCGGGAGCAGGTGATACGCAGTATTTT.

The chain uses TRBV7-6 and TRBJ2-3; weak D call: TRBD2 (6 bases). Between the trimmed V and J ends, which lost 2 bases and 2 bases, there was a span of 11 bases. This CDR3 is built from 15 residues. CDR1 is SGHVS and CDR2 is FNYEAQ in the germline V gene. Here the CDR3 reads CASSLNGGTTDTQYF. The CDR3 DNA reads TGTGCCAGCAGCTTAAATGGAGGGACCACAGATACGCAGTATTTT.

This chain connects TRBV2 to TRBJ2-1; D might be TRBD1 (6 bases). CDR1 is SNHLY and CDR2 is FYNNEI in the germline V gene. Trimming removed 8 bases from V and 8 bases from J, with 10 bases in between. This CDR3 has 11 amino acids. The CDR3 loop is CASLEGDEQFF. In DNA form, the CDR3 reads TGTGCCAGCCTAGAGGGGGATGAGCAGTTCTTC.

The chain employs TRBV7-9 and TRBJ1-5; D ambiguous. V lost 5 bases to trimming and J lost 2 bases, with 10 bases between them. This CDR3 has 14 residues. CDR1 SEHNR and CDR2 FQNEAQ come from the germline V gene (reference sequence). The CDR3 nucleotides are TGTGCCAGCAGCCCCCGGGGAGGCAATCAGCCCCAGCATTTT. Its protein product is CASSPRGGNQPQHF.

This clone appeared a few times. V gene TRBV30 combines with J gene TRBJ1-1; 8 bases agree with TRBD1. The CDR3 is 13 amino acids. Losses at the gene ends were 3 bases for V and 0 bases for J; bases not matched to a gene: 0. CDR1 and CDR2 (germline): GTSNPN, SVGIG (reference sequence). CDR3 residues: CAWRDRVNTEAFF. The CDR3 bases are TGTGCCTGGAGGGACAGGGTGAACACTGAAGCTTTCTTT.

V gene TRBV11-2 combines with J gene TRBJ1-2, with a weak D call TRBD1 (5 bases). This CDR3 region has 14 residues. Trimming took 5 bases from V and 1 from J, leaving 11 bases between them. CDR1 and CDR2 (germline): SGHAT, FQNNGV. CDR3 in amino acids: CASSLGLVNYGYTF. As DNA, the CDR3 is TGTGCCAGCAGCCTGGGACTAGTTAACTATGGCTACACCTTC. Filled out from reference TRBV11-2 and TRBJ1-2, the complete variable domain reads EAGVAQSPRYKIIEKRQSVAFWCNPISGHATLYWYQQILGQGPKLLIQFQNNGVVDDSQLPKDRFSAERLKGVDSTLKIQPAKLEDSAVYLCASSLGLVNYGYTFGSGTRLTVV.